Listed below are T cell receptor beta chains from one sample, sequenced in a study of blood T cell repertoires in COVID-19. Sequenced by immunoSEQ multiplex PCR; TCRdb stores in-frame clones only, minus some. The data contain a few hundred thousand clones, approximately 91% of them seen just once; the ten biggest clones take up around 0.86%. The specimen was PBMCs or T cells enriched from blood (not recorded which). The receptor set was obtained from a woman aged 35 to 49 who had been exposed to COVID-19. Each CDR3 is given with its conserved first and last residue. A D gene is named only where the DNA matches it firmly. Size is omitted from some rows. Given values are once, few, many or a class for expanded clones.

cdr3_nt,cdr3_aa,clone_size,v_call,d_call,j_call
TGTGCCAGCAGCCGGGACAGCTATGGCTACACCTTC,CASSRDSYGYTF,.,TRBV12-3/TRBV12-4,TRBD1,TRBJ1-2
TGTGCCAGCAGCCTGAGGGTCGGGGAGCAGTACTTC,CASSLRVGEQYF,.,TRBV7-6,.,TRBJ2-7
TGTGCCAGCAGTTCACAGGGTTCCGGTTCACCCCTCCACTTT,CASSSQGSGSPLHF,.,TRBV25-1,.,TRBJ1-6
TGTGCCAGCAGCTCCCTTGGACAGGGCCCCTATGGCTACACCTTC,CASSSLGQGPYGYTF,once,TRBV7-9,TRBD1,TRBJ1-2
TGCAGCGCCAACCTAGGGACAGGGTCCTACGAGCAGTACTTC,CSANLGTGSYEQYF,.,TRBV29-1,TRBD1,TRBJ2-7
TGTGCCAGCAGCTTGATGGGTGGGGAGGAAAAACTGTTTTTT,CASSLMGGEEKLFF,.,TRBV5-4,.,TRBJ1-4
TGTGCCAGCAGCTTTGACGGGGTCGAGCAGTACTTC,CASSFDGVEQYF,.,TRBV7-9,.,TRBJ2-7
TGTGCCTGGAGTGGGACAAGGGGGATTGGCTACACCTTC,CAWSGTRGIGYTF,once,TRBV30,.,TRBJ1-2
TGTGCCAGCAGGGGGACAGGGCGCACTGAAGCTTTCTTT,CASRGTGRTEAFF,.,TRBV12-3/TRBV12-4,TRBD1,TRBJ1-1
TGTGCCAGCAGTTTATTCCCGACAGGGCCTAGGAACTATGGCTACACCTTC,CASSLFPTGPRNYGYTF,.,TRBV7-8,TRBD1,TRBJ1-2
TGTGCCAGCCTTCGGGACAGGGCTTACGAGCAGTACTTC,CASLRDRAYEQYF,.,TRBV2,TRBD1,TRBJ2-7
TGCGCCAGCAGCTTGAATCGACAGGGAACGCTTAATTCACCCCTCCACTTT,CASSLNRQGTLNSPLHF,.,TRBV5-1,TRBD1,TRBJ1-6
TGTGCCAGCAGTTACGGACAGGGGAGGGATGGCTACACCTTC,CASSYGQGRDGYTF,.,TRBV6-5,TRBD1,TRBJ1-2
TGTGCCAGCAGTTATCAGAACACTGAAGCTTTCTTT,CASSYQNTEAFF,.,TRBV28,.,TRBJ1-1
TGTGCCTGGAGTCGCGGGACTGGGGCCAACGTCCTGACTTTC,CAWSRGTGANVLTF,.,TRBV30,.,TRBJ2-6
TGTGCCAGCAGTCAGGCAGGGGGCACTGAAGCTTTCTTT,CASSQAGGTEAFF,.,TRBV11-3,TRBD1,TRBJ1-1
TGCGCCAGCAGCCAAGCCGGGACAGGGGTATACGAGCAGTACTTC,CASSQAGTGVYEQYF,.,TRBV4-3,TRBD1,TRBJ2-7
TGTGCCAGCAGCCAAGAAACTAGCGGAAACGAGCAGTACTTC,CASSQETSGNEQYF,.,TRBV13,TRBD2,TRBJ2-7
TGTGCCAGCAGTCGTCTCAGGGGGCGAATCACTGAAGCTTTCTTT,CASSRLRGRITEAFF,.,TRBV6-5,TRBD1,TRBJ1-1
TGTGCCAGCAGCTTGGCGGGTGCAGATACGCAGTATTTT,CASSLAGADTQYF,.,TRBV5-6,.,TRBJ2-3
TGTGCCAGCAGTCTTCGGGACAGGGGTATCGAAAACACTGAAGCTTTCTTT,CASSLRDRGIENTEAFF,.,TRBV27,TRBD1,TRBJ1-1
TGTGCCAGCTCACCAAACAGACAGACCGGGGAGCTGTTTTTT,CASSPNRQTGELFF,.,TRBV18,.,TRBJ2-2
TGTGCCAGCAGCCTCAGGACAGGGCAAGAGACCCAGTACTTC,CASSLRTGQETQYF,.,TRBV3-1/TRBV3-2,TRBD1,TRBJ2-5
TGTGCCAGCAGCTTAGAACTAGCGGGGGCGGGAGATACGCAGTATTTT,CASSLELAGAGDTQYF,.,TRBV7-9,TRBD2,TRBJ2-3
TGTGCCCGACGACAGGGAACAAAGATGAACACTGAAGCTTTCTTT,CARRQGTKMNTEAFF,.,TRBV19,TRBD1,TRBJ1-1
TGTGCCAGCAATGAGATGGAAGCGGGGGTCTACAATGAGCAGTTCTTC,CASNEMEAGVYNEQFF,.,TRBV6-1,TRBD2,TRBJ2-1
TGTGCCAGTAGGAAGGGGTCCCCCAATCAGCCCCAGCATTTT,CASRKGSPNQPQHF,.,TRBV19,.,TRBJ1-5
TGTGCCACCAGCAGAACGAGTGCGGGGGTTGACGCTGAAGCTTTCTTT,CATSRTSAGVDAEAFF,.,TRBV15,.,TRBJ1-1
TGTGCCAGCAGCTTATTTATTGGCTCCCCTGTTGATGAGCAGTTCTTC,CASSLFIGSPVDEQFF,.,TRBV7-2,.,TRBJ2-1
TGTGCTAGCAGCTTAGTGGCAGGGGGTTCCTACAATGAGCAGTTCTTC,CASSLVAGGSYNEQFF,few,TRBV7-7,TRBD1,TRBJ2-1
TGTGCCAGCAGCCTAGGACAGAAAGCCTACGAGCAGTACTTC,CASSLGQKAYEQYF,.,TRBV3-1/TRBV3-2,.,TRBJ2-7
TGTGCCAGCAGCTTAGCAGACTTACATGGTAGTGGTTCACCCCTCCACTTT,CASSLADLHGSGSPLHF,.,TRBV7-2,.,TRBJ1-6
TGTGCCACGCGGGCGACTGACCTGAGCTCCTACGAGCAGTACTTC,CATRATDLSSYEQYF,.,TRBV19,.,TRBJ2-7
TGTGCCATCAGTGACCTCCGGACAGGGAGGCAAGAGACCCAGTACTTC,CAISDLRTGRQETQYF,.,TRBV10-3,TRBD1,TRBJ2-5
TGTGCCAGCAGCCAAGAAGGACAGGGAAACGATGGCTACACCTTC,CASSQEGQGNDGYTF,.,TRBV14,TRBD1,TRBJ1-2
TGTGCCAGCAGCTTAGGCAGGTTCGGTGGCTACACCTTC,CASSLGRFGGYTF,.,TRBV5-6,.,TRBJ1-2
TGTGCCAGCAGCAACCGACCCCGAAGGTCGGGTACACGAGAGAATACGCAGTATTTT,CASSNRPRRSGTRENTQYF,.,TRBV6-2/TRBV6-3,.,TRBJ2-3
TGCAGTGCTCCCTCGGGTACGCAGTATTTT,CSAPSGTQYF,.,TRBV20-1,.,TRBJ2-3
TGTGCCTGGAGGACAGGGGATTGGTCCTACGAGCAGTACTTC,CAWRTGDWSYEQYF,.,TRBV30,TRBD1,TRBJ2-7
TGTGCCACCAGTGATCCTCGGACTTTACAAGAGACCCAGTACTTC,CATSDPRTLQETQYF,.,TRBV24-1,.,TRBJ2-5
TGTGCCAGCAGCTTGGCCATTCCAGGACAAGTACTGTTTTTT,CASSLAIPGQVLFF,.,TRBV5-5,.,TRBJ1-4
TGTGCCAGCAGCCCGTATACGGGTACTGGGGCCAACGTCCTGACTTTC,CASSPYTGTGANVLTF,.,TRBV7-2,.,TRBJ2-6
TGTGCCAGCAGCTTATCCCCGGGCTATAATTCACCCCTCCACTTT,CASSLSPGYNSPLHF,few,TRBV7-9,.,TRBJ1-6
TGTGCCAGCAGACAGGGTTTGAACACTGAAGCTTTCTTT,CASRQGLNTEAFF,.,TRBV11-1,.,TRBJ1-1
TGTGCCAGCAGCCGGGGAGCTTTCTTT,CASSRGAFF,once,TRBV7-2,.,TRBJ1-1
TGTGCCAGCAGACCGGGACTCAACGCTGGAAACACCATATATTTT,CASRPGLNAGNTIYF,.,TRBV27,.,TRBJ1-3
TGCGCCAGCAGTGAGTCGGGGACAGGGTTGGACGAGCAGTACTTC,CASSESGTGLDEQYF,.,TRBV10-1,TRBD1,TRBJ2-7
TGTGCCAGCAGCTTAGGGACAGGGGGAGAAAACATTCAGTACTTC,CASSLGTGGENIQYF,.,TRBV7-3,TRBD1,TRBJ2-4
TGTGCCAGCAGCTCCGGGGACATACGGGATAAGTTTGACACAGATACGCAGTATTTT,CASSSGDIRDKFDTDTQYF,once,TRBV7-2,.,TRBJ2-3